This T cell receptor (beta chain) was identified during a study of CD8+CD57+ T cells in acquired aplastic anemia. The wider study: Roughly 3 ug was the average amount of DNA from sorted CD4+ and CD8+ cells.

The study, taken as a whole, reports: The study identified around 28 CD8+ CDR3 sequences shared by patients and controls. Researchers reported that CD8+ Simpson's diversity was not significantly different in patients versus controls.

Per the germline V gene, CDR1 is SEHNR and CDR2 is FQNEAQ (reference sequence). The CDR3 has 12 residues. In regard to this clonotype: Its target is unknown. A much larger clone differs by one base, so this may be a read error.

It was patients with CD8+CD57+ cell expansion by flow cytometry who were chosen for sequencing. Severe acquired aplastic anemia was diagnosed in all patients. TCR beta VDJ and CDR3 profiling used genomic DNA as template. TCRdb independently ran MiXCR on the reads; one entry per CDR3 protein. The repertoire holds 150,000 or so distinct CDR3 sequences, with 47% as singletons. The TCR sequence derives from a human donor with aplastic anemia. Sequenced material: sorted CD4+, CD8+, or CD8+CD57+ T cells (not recorded which) from PBMCs. V is TRBV7-9 and J is TRBJ1-2; no clear D gene. CDR3 nucleotides: TGTGCCAGCAGCGGCCTCGACTATAGCTACACCTTC. Its translation: CASSGLDYSYTF. Using reference TRBV7-9 and TRBJ1-2 for the parts outside the CDR3, the full variable domain is DTGVSQNPRHKITKRGQNVTFRCDPISEHNRLYWYRQTLGQGPEFLTYFQNEAQLEKSRLLSDRFSAERPKGSFSTLEIQRTEQGDSAMYLCASSGLDYSYTFGSGTRLTVV.